The clone carrying this T cell receptor (beta chain) came up many times. Antigen specificity is unknown. The CDR3 is 14 residues long. V was trimmed by 3 bases and J by 6 bases, leaving 12 bases between them. The germline V gene has CDR1 LNHDA and CDR2 SQIVND (reference sequence). This specimen comes from a study of T cells in Graves' hyperthyroidism and ophthalmopathy. On the study more broadly: Pretreatment peripheral blood was obtained at initial diagnosis. Study conclusions and caveats: Separation of ophthalmopathy from stable hyperthyroidism was achieved by a 13 V-J model.

Recently diagnosed hyperthyroidism of less than 2 months' duration affected patients aged 18 to 65. The source material, RNA transcripts, was used to amplify TCR beta CDR3 regions. The HTBI primer set drove a first-round RT-PCR of the TCR CDR3. MiXCR, applied by TCRdb to the multiplex PCR reads, yields one record per CDR3 protein. The sample lists just under 750,000 distinct CDR3 sequences; about 35% were seen once. Material: blood. This clonotype originated in a woman in her thirties or forties with Graves' hyperthyroidism. The rearrangement links TRBV19 to TRBJ1-3, with D uncertain. The CDR3 loop is CASSISGRVNTIYF. Written as DNA, the CDR3 is TGTGCCAGTAGTATCTCAGGCAGAGTAAACACCATATATTTT.